The 18 T cell receptor beta chains below all came from one sample that was sequenced in a study of blood T cell repertoires in COVID-19. The table came from immunoSEQ multiplex PCR; TCRdb's copy has only in-frame clones and leaves some out. The repertoire includes more than 150,000 clones, around 81% of them detected once, and 9% to 15% sits in the top ten. Sequenced input: peripheral blood. The origin of the receptors is a woman older than 75 with COVID-19, enrolled during active disease.

In this sample, this clone turned up a few times. V gene TRBV2 combines with J gene TRBJ1-1, with D uncertain. Germline V CDR1 and CDR2: SNHLY, FYNNEI. This CDR3 has 13 residues. The V end was cut by 8 bases, the J end by 6 bases, with 16 bases between. The CDR3 is CASLVAEGSEAFF. CDR3 coding DNA: TGTGCCAGCCTCGTGGCCGAGGGCTCTGAAGCTTTCTTT.

The rearrangement joins TRBV27 to TRBJ2-7, with D possibly matching TRBD1 (6 bases). Germline CDR1 reads MNHEY; CDR2 reads SMNVEV (reference sequence). Trimming shortened V by 3 bases and J by 0 bases, and 9 bases separated the two germline ends. The CDR3 is 14 residues long. CDR3 DNA: TGTGCCAGCAGTTTCCGGGACAACTCCTACGAGCAGTACTTC. Its translation is CASSFRDNSYEQYF.

This clone was picked up a small number of times. J is TRBJ1-5 and V is TRBV6-5, with 7 bases that match TRBD1. CDR3 length equals 14 residues. CDR1 MNHEY and CDR2 SVGAGI come from the germline V gene. The trim removed 6 bases at V and 5 bases at J, leaving 7 bases unmatched. The CDR3 DNA reads TGTGCCAGCAGCCCCGTGCAGGGGGATCAGCCCCAGCATTTT. Translated: CASSPVQGDQPQHF.

This chain connects TRBV7-9 to TRBJ1-2; weak D call: TRBD1 (6 bases). CDR1 is SEHNR and CDR2 is FQNEAQ in the germline V gene (reference sequence). Deletions cut 3 bases from V and 5 bases from J, with 16 bases between. The CDR3 consists of 15 residues. CDR3 amino acids: CASSLVPDRAYGYTF. Written as DNA, the CDR3 is TGTGCCAGCAGCTTGGTCCCGGACAGAGCTTATGGCTACACCTTC. The variable domain in full, with the rest retrieved from reference TRBV7-9 and TRBJ1-2, is DTGVSQNPRHKITKRGQNVTFRCDPISEHNRLYWYRQTLGQGPEFLTYFQNEAQLEKSRLLSDRFSAERPKGSFSTLEIQRTEQGDSAMYLCASSLVPDRAYGYTFGSGTRLTVV.

This rearrangement joins TRBV7-9 to TRBJ2-1, with D maybe TRBD2 (6 bases). CDR3 length equals 15 residues. Trimming removed 6 bases at V and 1 base at J, with 13 bases between. Germline loops: CDR1 SEHNR, CDR2 FQNEAQ (reference sequence). CDR3 sequence: CASSTRLGSYNEQFF. The CDR3, as DNA: TGTGCCAGCAGTACCCGACTAGGGTCCTACAATGAGCAGTTCTTC.

The rearrangement uses TRBV10-3 and TRBJ2-7; D possibly corresponds to TRBD1 (5 bases). V shed 10 bases and J shed 6 bases, with 16 bases lying between them. CDR3 length: 12 amino acids. Germline CDR1 ENHRY, CDR2 SYGVKD. The CDR3 nucleotides are TGTGCCACCAAGGCAGGGCTCCCCGAGCAGTACTTC. The encoded protein is CATKAGLPEQYF.

The chain has TRBV19 and TRBJ2-3, with 11 bases identical to TRBD2. The CDR3 totals 16 residues. Germline CDR1 is LNHDA and CDR2 is SQIVND (reference sequence). J lost 5 bases, V lost 5 bases, and 9 bases had no gene match. The DNA for the CDR3 is TGTGCCAGTAGTTTAATAGCGGGGGGGCCTGGAGATACGCAGTATTTT. Encoded protein: CASSLIAGGPGDTQYF.

This clone has more than one count but fewer than ten. This chain joins TRBV18 and TRBJ2-7, with 8 bases that match TRBD1. The trim removed 3 bases at V and 0 bases at J, leaving 7 bases unmatched. CDR3 size: 16 residues. Germline values: CDR1 KGHSH, CDR2 LQKENI. The CDR3 here is CASSPNTGQASYEQYF. In DNA form, the CDR3 reads TGTGCCAGCTCACCGAACACGGGACAGGCCTCCTACGAGCAGTACTTC.

The V and J genes are TRBV7-6 and TRBJ2-3, with 8 positions matching TRBD2. J was trimmed by 0 bases and V by 1 base; bases with no gene match: 6. The germline gives CDR1 SGHVS, CDR2 FNYEAQ. The CDR3 loop spans 17 amino acids. The CDR3 spells CASSLGILAASTDTQYF. The CDR3 coding sequence is TGTGCCAGCAGCTTAGGCATACTAGCGGCTAGCACAGATACGCAGTATTTT.

The V and J genes are TRBV7-8 and TRBJ1-5; D uncertain. Trimming left V 6 bases short and J 3 bases short, with 15 bases between. The CDR3 is 15 residues long. Germline V gives CDR1 SGHVS, CDR2 FQNEAQ. CDR3 DNA sequence: TGTGCCAGCAGAGAAAGCGACGGACTCAATCAGCCCCAGCATTTT. Translated, it gives CASRESDGLNQPQHF.

The rearrangement links TRBV29-1 to TRBJ2-1; D is unclear. Germline CDR1 and CDR2: SQVTM and ANQGSEA. V gave up 5 bases and J gave up 7 bases, with 3 bases separating them. CDR3 size: 9 residues. CDR3 DNA sequence: TGCAGCGTTTCGAATGAGCAGTTCTTC. Encoded protein: CSVSNEQFF.

The J gene is TRBJ1-1, the V gene TRBV6-5; D not resolved. The CDR3 sequence is 12 residues long. V lost 8 bases and J lost 0, with 7 bases in between. Germline loops: CDR1 MNHEY, CDR2 SVGAGI. The CDR3 loop is CASVELNTEAFF. The CDR3, as DNA: TGTGCCAGCGTTGAGCTGAACACTGAAGCTTTCTTT.

This clone was counted a few times. The chain joins TRBV2 to TRBJ2-3; unclear D gene. This CDR3 spans 11 amino acids. Per the germline V gene, CDR1 is SNHLY and CDR2 is FYNNEI. V was cut by 7 bases and J by 2 bases, with 4 bases left in between. The CDR3 region is CASTLTDTQYF. Here the CDR3 DNA reads TGTGCCAGCACCCTCACAGATACGCAGTATTTT.

A few counts support this clone. The rearrangement links TRBV10-2 to TRBJ1-1; 10 bases fit TRBD1. This CDR3 contains 18 residues. Per germline, CDR1 WSHSY and CDR2 SAAADI. V shed 7 bases and J 5 bases; nucleotides not matched to a gene: 19. The CDR3 DNA reads TGCGCCAGCATGGAAGGGAGGGACAGGGGTCTCCGGGGGACTGAAGCTTTCTTT. Translating it yields CASMEGRDRGLRGTEAFF.

This clone was detected only once. The chain has TRBV7-9 and TRBJ2-5, with TRBD1 matching 10 bases. The CDR3 has 15 amino acids. The germline gives CDR1 SEHNR, CDR2 FQNEAQ (reference sequence). The V segment lost 1 base and the J segment 9 bases; nucleotides outside the gene matches: 8. CDR3 nucleotide sequence: TGTGCCAGCAGCTTAGGGACAGGGGGATTGGAGGCCCAGTACTTC. Translation gives CASSLGTGGLEAQYF.

The gene calls are TRBV2 and TRBJ2-5; TRBD1 aligns across 9 bases. V trimming: 3 bases; J trimming: 4 bases; junction bases outside the gene matches: 6. CDR1 is SNHLY and CDR2 is FYNNEI in the germline V gene. This CDR3 is built from 15 residues. CDR3 nucleotide sequence: TGTGCCAGCAGTGACGGACAGGGGATAGGAGAGACCCAGTACTTC. It is translated as CASSDGQGIGETQYF.

The V call is TRBV10-1, the J call TRBJ1-2; the match to TRBD1 covers 7 bases. The CDR3 is 18 amino acids. Germline V gene data show CDR1 as WNHNN and CDR2 as SYGVQD (reference sequence). Trimming at V came to 9 bases and at J to 2 bases, leaving 21 bases not matched to a gene. This chain's CDR3 is CARTGKEGGQARNYGYTF. CDR3 in DNA: TGCGCCAGGACTGGGAAGGAAGGCGGACAGGCTAGGAACTATGGCTACACCTTC.

The chain carries TRBV5-6 and TRBJ1-4, with D possibly matching TRBD1 (5 bases). CDR1 and CDR2 (germline): SGHDT, YYEEEE. V was trimmed by 3 bases and J by 8 bases, leaving 14 bases between them. This CDR3 spans 14 amino acids. CDR3 in amino acids: CASSSGTSEEKLFF. The CDR3 DNA follows: TGTGCCAGCAGCTCCGGGACTTCAGAGGAAAAACTGTTTTTT.